This T cell receptor beta chain stems from a study of shared clonotypes between healthy human individuals. Findings of the study overall: In the sorted subsets, rarefaction showed sequencing was incomplete despite large depth.

This clone was seen many times. The antigen remains undetermined. The CDR3 totals 13 residues. Trimming left V 5 bases short and J 3 bases short, with 11 bases between. CDR1 is SGHAT and CDR2 is FQDESV in the germline V gene (reference sequence). Per the study methods: In the immunoSEQ data, sequences were junction-only and lacked quality scores, so filtering differed. Some clones are missing from TCRdb's copy, which holds only in-frame ones; the method was immunoSEQ multiplex PCR. V and J calls and clone size follow that table, whereas D and trimming were derived from the DNA. The repertoire consists of over 950,000 clones, with 70% to 85% occurring once and the leading ten covering 0.85% to 1%.

The rearrangement links TRBV11-1 to TRBJ2-7; D is possibly TRBD2 (6 bases). This clonotype was sampled from a man aged 18 to 29 in good health. Some clones in this sample may be carry-over from other donors' samples. Sample: memory CD4+ T cells from PBMCs. The subset is: CD45RA-negative fraction. The CDR3 protein is CASSPGTDYEQYF. The CDR3 DNA follows: TGTGCCAGCAGCCCCGGGACTGACTACGAGCAGTACTTC. Drawing the rest from reference TRBV11-1 and TRBJ2-7, the complete variable domain is EAEVAQSPRYKITEKSQAVAFWCDPISGHATLYWYRQILGQGPELLVQFQDESVVDDSQLPKDRFSAERLKGVDSTLKIQPAELGDSAMYLCASSPGTDYEQYFGPGTRLTVT.